One and the same sample provided the 8 T cell receptor beta chains below, sequenced in a study of long-term antiretroviral therapy in people with HIV. They ran version v3.0 of the immunoSEQ assay at survey level. Here immunoSEQ multiplex PCR was the method, and the copy in TCRdb shows in-frame clones only, minus some. The data contain tens of thousands of clones, about 90% of them singletons. The starting material was unsorted PBMCs, obtained 2 years after starting antiretroviral therapy. These receptors were taken from a man aged 45-65 years with HIV.

The chain is built from TRBV12-5 and TRBJ2-1; 7 bases are a match to TRBD1. V lost 5 bases to trimming and J lost 2 bases; unmatched junction nucleotides: 6. Germline values: CDR1 LGHNT, CDR2 FRNRAP. This CDR3 is built from 15 residues. DNA of the CDR3: TGTGCTAGTGGTGGGGCAGGACAGGCCTACAATGAGCAGTTCTTC. This gives the protein CASGGAGQAYNEQFF.

The chain carries TRBV5-4 and TRBJ2-1; TRBD2 might be the D (5 bases). The CDR3 has 12 amino acids. Germline V gene data show CDR1 as SGHNT and CDR2 as YYREEE (reference sequence). V shed 2 bases and J shed 6 bases, with 6 bases lying between them. CDR3 region: CASSLTSNEQFF. The CDR3 DNA sequence: TGTGCCAGCAGCTTAACTAGCAATGAGCAGTTCTTC.

Turning to this clone: Sequence at one end of the junction differs from germline and may be a read error. The genes are TRBV28 and TRBJ1-1, with D uncertain. Germline CDR1 is MDHEN and CDR2 is SYDVKM. The CDR3 spans 9 residues. CDR3 DNA: TGTGCCAGCAGCCCTCTGGGGATCTTT. It specifies CASSPLGIF. Together with reference TRBV28 and TRBJ1-1, the CDR3 gives the full variable domain: DVKVTQSSRYLVKRTGEKVFLECVQDMDHENMFWYRQDPGLGLRLIYFSYDVKMKEKGDIPEGYSVSREKKERFSLILESASTNQTSMYLCASSPLGIFGQGTRLTVV.

The chain uses TRBV6-6 and TRBJ1-5; a possible D gene is TRBD1 (6 bases). Trimming shortened V by 6 bases and J by 2 bases, and 11 bases separated the two germline ends. This CDR3 spans 14 amino acids. The germline V gene has CDR1 MNHNY and CDR2 SVGAGI (reference sequence). CDR3 in DNA: TGTGCCAGCAGAGGACAGTTTGGCAATCAGCCCCAGCATTTT. It specifies CASRGQFGNQPQHF.

The chain uses TRBV10-3 and TRBJ1-1; D not certain. CDR1 is ENHRY, CDR2 SYGVKD, per germline. The CDR3 spans 14 residues. Trimming shortened V by 6 bases and J by 0 bases, and 11 bases separated the two germline ends. CDR3 bases: TGTGCCATCAGAGCGCCGGGTATGAACACTGAAGCTTTCTTT. Residues: CAIRAPGMNTEAFF.

The gene calls are TRBV19 and TRBJ2-2, with TRBD1 matching over 7 bases. The V gene end was trimmed by 7 bases and the J gene end by 3 bases; junction bases not matched to a gene: 8. The CDR3 has 15 amino acids. CDR1 and CDR2 (germline): LNHDA, SQIVND (reference sequence). The CDR3 bases are TGTGCCAGTATCCCACAGGGGATGGACACCGGGGAGCTGTTTTTT. Protein product: CASIPQGMDTGELFF.

The chain joins TRBV5-5 to TRBJ1-1; D remains ambiguous. CDR3 length: 14 residues. V was trimmed by 4 bases and J by 0 bases, leaving 10 bases between them. Germline CDR1 SGHKS, CDR2 YYEKEE (reference sequence). The CDR3 loop is CASSPGRLNTEAFF. CDR3 sequence (DNA): TGTGCCAGCAGCCCTGGACGGTTGAACACTGAAGCTTTCTTT.

This clone was seen a single time. V is TRBV7-8 and J is TRBJ1-1; D perhaps matches TRBD1 (5 bases). The CDR3 runs 13 residues. V lost 3 bases and J 5 bases, leaving 10 bases between the germline ends. Per germline, CDR1 SGHVS and CDR2 FQNEAQ. The CDR3 coding sequence is TGTGCCAGCAGCTTCGGGGGACGGACTGAAGCTTTCTTT. Protein product: CASSFGGRTEAFF. The whole variable domain, filled in from reference TRBV7-8 and TRBJ1-1, reads GAGVSQSPRYKVAKRGQDVALRCDPISGHVSLFWYQQALGQGPEFLTYFQNEAQLDKSGLPSDRFFAERPEGSVSTLKIQRTQQEDSAVYLCASSFGGRTEAFFGQGTRLTVV.